The next 18 T cell receptor beta chains were all read from a single sample in a study of cytomegalovirus exposure and HLA in healthy donors. Vbeta (60) and Jbeta (13) primers were used in the PCR. TCRdb's copy holds only in-frame clones and misses some; the assay was immunoSEQ multiplex PCR. Seen here are approximately 180,000 clones, around 83% observed once, and the top ten hold 1.7%. The sample was PBMCs. The receptors stem from a woman between 18 and 30 years old in good health and CMV-seronegative.

The V and J genes are TRBV9 and TRBJ2-7; possible D gene TRBD1, 6 bases. The CDR3 has 14 amino acids. The V end lost 0 bases, the J end lost 4 bases, and 11 bases lay between the germline ends. CDR1 SGDLS and CDR2 YYNGEE come from the germline V gene. CDR3 nucleotides: TGTGCCAGCAGCGTAGCGGACAGATTATACGAGCAGTACTTC. Protein product: CASSVADRLYEQYF. The variable domain in full, with the rest retrieved from reference TRBV9 and TRBJ2-7, is DSGVTQTPKHLITATGQRVTLRCSPRSGDLSVYWYQQSLDQGLQFLIQYYNGEERAKGNILERFSAQQFPDLHSELNLSSLELGDSALYFCASSVADRLYEQYFGPGTRLTVT.

The chain combines TRBV7-9 with TRBJ1-5; D not resolved. Germline assignment: CDR1 SEHNR and CDR2 FQNEAQ (reference sequence). V dropped 2 bases and J dropped 3 bases, with 11 bases sitting between them. The CDR3 has 15 amino acids. CDR3 sequence reads: CASSLSFGDNQPQHF. CDR3 DNA: TGTGCCAGCAGCTTAAGCTTCGGGGACAATCAGCCCCAGCATTTT.

For this clone: Other DNA sequences in the same sample also yield this CDR3. The chain recombines TRBV11-3 with TRBJ2-2; D is possibly TRBD2 (6 bases). V lost 2 bases and J 0 bases, leaving 7 bases between the germline ends. This CDR3 has 15 residues. In germline, CDR1 is SGHNT, CDR2 YENEEA. The DNA for the CDR3 is TGTGCCAGCAGCTTAAGCGGGTCGAACACCGGGGAGCTGTTTTTT. Its translation is CASSLSGSNTGELFF.

This chain uses TRBV30 with TRBJ1-2; TRBD1 agrees at 9 bases. The V and J ends lost 0 bases and 7 bases, in that order; junction bases with no gene match: 6. The CDR3 is 14 amino acids. CDR1 is GTSNPN and CDR2 is SVGIG in the germline V gene (reference sequence). CDR3 loop: CAWSVRDRVGGYTF. Here the CDR3 DNA reads TGTGCCTGGAGTGTAAGGGACAGGGTCGGTGGCTACACCTTC.

The V and J genes are TRBV4-2 and TRBJ2-7, with 8 nucleotides matching TRBD2. The germline V gene has CDR1 LGHNA and CDR2 YNFKEQ. With 0 bases clipped from V and 0 bases from J, the junction kept 7 bases outside the gene matches. The CDR3 length is 17 residues. The CDR3 loop is CASSQDDSGASSYEQYF. The CDR3 DNA sequence: TGTGCCAGCAGCCAAGATGATAGCGGGGCGAGCTCCTACGAGCAGTACTTC.

The genes are TRBV5-6 and TRBJ2-7; 7 bases map to TRBD1. This CDR3 is built from 16 residues. Germline-derived CDR1 and CDR2 are SGHDT and YYEEEE. After removal of 0 bases from V and 2 bases from J, the junction contained 8 bases not matched to a gene. The CDR3 DNA reads as TGTGCCAGCAGCTTGGATACGACAGGGATGCCCTACGAGCAGTACGTC. Protein product: CASSLDTTGMPYEQYV.

The rearrangement uses TRBV15 and TRBJ2-7, with D possibly matching TRBD1 (6 bases). Germline CDR1 and CDR2: LNHNV and YYDKDF (reference sequence). This CDR3 spans 16 amino acids. V was cut by 2 bases and J by 7 bases, with 21 bases left in between. The CDR3 coding sequence is TGTGCCACCAGCAGACCGTACGGGACACTGACGTGGGAGCAGTACTTC. Its translation is CATSRPYGTLTWEQYF. Supplemented by reference TRBV15 and TRBJ2-7, the full variable domain reads DAMVIQNPRYQVTQFGKPVTLSCSQTLNHNVMYWYQQKSSQAPKLLFHYYDKDFNNEADTPDNFQSRRPNTSFCFLDIRSPGLGDTAMYLCATSRPYGTLTWEQYFGPGTRLTVT.

The rearrangement joins TRBV6-5 to TRBJ1-2, with D hard to call. The germline V and J ends were trimmed by 1 base and 7 bases, with 4 bases remaining between them. The germline gives CDR1 MNHEY, CDR2 SVGAGI. The CDR3 covers 11 residues. In DNA form, the CDR3 reads TGTGCCAGCAGTTACTACGGTGGCTACACCTTC. It codes for CASSYYGGYTF.

This clone was recorded only once. The V and J genes are TRBV6-1 and TRBJ2-7; 16 bases fit TRBD2. The length of the CDR3 is 16 residues. The V gene's germline CDR1 is MNHNS and CDR2 SASEGT. V trimming: 3 bases; J trimming: 6 bases; junction bases outside the gene matches: 5. In DNA, the CDR3 is TGTGCCAGCAGTGAGGGACTAGCGGGAGGGCCGATCGAGCAGTACTTC. This sequence encodes CASSEGLAGGPIEQYF.

The V gene is TRBV5-6, the J gene TRBJ2-1; 10 nucleotides align to TRBD1. The CDR3 spans 14 residues. Trimming at V came to 7 bases and at J to 9 bases, leaving 10 bases not matched to a gene. Germline assignment: CDR1 SGHDT and CDR2 YYEEEE. In DNA form, the CDR3 reads TGTGCCAGCTCCATCGGGACAGGGGAGGGTGAGCAGTTCTTC. It specifies CASSIGTGEGEQFF.

This clone has just one count. The chain is built from TRBV14 and TRBJ2-1; TRBD2 aligns across 11 bases. Losses at the gene ends were 1 base for V and 11 bases for J; bases not matched to a gene: 1. Germline values: CDR1 SGHDN, CDR2 FVKESK. The CDR3 is 13 amino acids. CDR3 sequence (DNA): TGTGCCAGCAGCCAAGTAGCGGGAGGGCAGCAGTTCTTC. The encoded protein is CASSQVAGGQQFF.

The J gene is TRBJ2-1, the V gene TRBV7-8, with D maybe TRBD2 (5 bases). Per the germline V gene, CDR1 is SGHVS and CDR2 is FQNEAQ. The V end was cut by 4 bases, the J end by 0 bases, with 13 bases between. The CDR3 totals 16 residues. CDR3 in amino acids: CASSSSQVYSYNEQFF. CDR3 in DNA: TGTGCCAGCAGCTCTAGCCAAGTTTACTCCTACAATGAGCAGTTCTTC.

This chain joins TRBV19 and TRBJ1-4; TRBD1 is a possible D gene (6 bases). Looked up from germline, CDR1 is LNHDA and CDR2 is SQIVND (reference sequence). The CDR3 has 17 amino acids. V was cut by 3 bases and J by 0 bases, with 14 bases left in between. The CDR3, as DNA: TGTGCCAGTAGTATTCGACAGGCCGGGGCAACTAATGAAAAACTGTTTTTT. This sequence encodes CASSIRQAGATNEKLFF.

The chain links TRBV5-1 to TRBJ1-2; D remains ambiguous. The CDR3 length is 13 residues. Germline CDR1 and CDR2: SGHRS and YFSETQ. Trimming shortened V by 2 bases and J by 4 bases, and 9 bases separated the two germline ends. The CDR3 here is CASSLARGYGYTF. The CDR3 coding sequence is TGCGCCAGCAGCTTAGCAAGAGGCTATGGCTACACCTTC.

This chain joins TRBV9 and TRBJ1-1; D gene ambiguous. The CDR3 runs 15 residues. The V and J ends lost 1 base and 0 bases respectively, with 10 bases between them. Germline CDR1 reads SGDLS; CDR2 reads YYNGEE. In DNA form, the CDR3 reads TGTGCCAGCAGCGTATGGGGAGAGGTGAACACTGAAGCTTTCTTT. It translates to CASSVWGEVNTEAFF.

CDR3 region: CASSNGTGWAQYF. CDR3 in DNA: TGCGCCAGCAGCAATGGGACAGGGTGGGCCCAGTACTTC. The V call is TRBV5-1, the J call TRBJ2-5, with 9 bases aligning to TRBD1. Trimming removed 4 bases from V and 9 bases from J; junction bases left unmatched: 7. The CDR3 has 13 amino acids. Germline CDR1 SGHRS, CDR2 YFSETQ.

This chain uses TRBV7-6 with TRBJ2-5; 7 positions agree with TRBD1. The CDR3 is 15 amino acids. The V gene end was trimmed by 5 bases and the J gene end by 2 bases; junction bases not matched to a gene: 8. Germline V CDR1 and CDR2: SGHVS, FNYEAQ. The CDR3 region has the DNA TGTGCCAGCAGCCCCTCCACAGGGGAACAAGAGACCCAGTACTTC. Translated, it gives CASSPSTGEQETQYF. Full variable domain (rest looked up from reference TRBV7-6 and TRBJ2-5): GAGVSQSPRYKVTKRGQDVALRCDPISGHVSLYWYRQALGQGPEFLTYFNYEAQQDKSGLPNDRFSAERPEGSISTLTIQRTEQRDSAMYRCASSPSTGEQETQYFGPGTRLLVL.

The chain links TRBV6-1 to TRBJ2-3; D possibly corresponds to TRBD1 (5 bases). This CDR3 spans 13 amino acids. Trimming stripped 6 bases from V and 2 bases from J, with 9 bases between. Per germline, CDR1 MNHNS and CDR2 SASEGT. The CDR3: CASRDTNTDTQYF. CDR3 nucleotide sequence: TGTGCCAGCAGGGACACTAACACAGATACGCAGTATTTT.